Listed below are T cell receptor beta chains from one sample, sequenced in a study of T cells after posttransplantation cyclophosphamide. Sequenced by immunoSEQ multiplex PCR; TCRdb stores in-frame clones only, minus some. In the table there are 3,000 to 3,500 clones, more than 80% of which are singletons. Sequences were derived from PBMCs, sampled after allogeneic stem cell transplant with posttransplant cyclophosphamide. These receptors were taken from a female patient in her forties or fifties who received an allogeneic stem cell transplant from an unrelated donor, was CMV-positive, and had acute and chronic GVHD. Some T cells may have come from the graft donor. Both conserved end residues are part of each CDR3. D genes are given only for firm matches.

>TRBJ1-2|TRBV19|-
TGTGCCAGTAGCATTACTCGGACAGACCTCTATGGCTACACCTTC
CASSITRTDLYGYTF